Listed below are T cell receptor beta chains from one sample, sequenced in a study of cytomegalovirus exposure and HLA in healthy donors. Using immunoSEQ multiplex PCR, the repertoire was profiled, and TCRdb retains in-frame clones only, with some absent. The top ten clones hold about 7.7% of a sample with roughly 160,000 clones, around 75% of them seen once. The sample comprised PBMCs. All receptors come from a woman in her 40s in good health and CMV-seropositive. Each CDR3 is given with its conserved first and last residue. The D gene is left open where the match is weak. Clone size, where shown, is once, few, many, or a class for clones that have expanded.

>.|TRBJ1-3|TRBV7-2|.
CASTLVGAAGNTIYF
TGTGCCAGCACCTTGGTTGGGGCTGCTGGAAACACCATATATTTT
>.|TRBJ1-4|TRBV2|TRBD1
CASSRNPGQSNEKLFF
TGTGCCAGCAGTCGAAACCCGGGACAGTCAAATGAAAAACTGTTTTTT
>.|TRBJ1-2|TRBV2|.
CASSDRVSGYTF
TGTGCCAGCAGTGACAGGGTGTCTGGCTACACCTTC
>.|TRBJ2-5|TRBV4-1|.
CASSQQTSGNQETQYF
TGCGCCAGCAGCCAACAAACCTCGGGAAATCAAGAGACCCAGTACTTC
>.|TRBJ2-1|TRBV4-2|TRBD2
CASSEGTSPTYNEQFF
TGTGCCAGCAGCGAAGGGACTAGCCCGACCTACAATGAGCAGTTCTTC
>few|TRBJ2-5|TRBV9|TRBD2
CASSSGLAGGQETQYF
TGTGCCAGCAGTTCGGGACTAGCGGGAGGGCAAGAGACCCAGTACTTC
>.|TRBJ1-1|TRBV6-6|TRBD1
CATSGGGGHTEAFF
TGTGCCACCTCAGGGGGCGGAGGGCACACTGAAGCTTTCTTT
>.|TRBJ1-2|TRBV4-3|TRBD1
CASSQDRTGYGYTF
TGCGCCAGCAGCCAAGATAGGACAGGGTATGGCTACACCTTC
>.|TRBJ1-3|TRBV6-5|.
CASSYAGFGGGNAIYF
TGTGCCAGCAGTTACGCCGGGTTTGGTGGAGGAAACGCCATATATTTT
>.|TRBJ1-1|TRBV2|.
CASTRDLGIGAFF
TGTGCCAGCACCCGGGACTTGGGGATAGGAGCTTTCTTT
>.|TRBJ2-5|TRBV4-3|.
CASSQDTNSETQYF
TGCGCCAGCAGCCAAGATACGAACTCCGAGACCCAGTACTTC
>.|TRBJ2-7|TRBV20-1|TRBD2
CSAGGGHEQYF
TGCAGTGCGGGGGGGGGTCACGAGCAGTACTTC
>.|TRBJ1-4|TRBV27|TRBD1
CASSSLSRGRNEKLFF
TGTGCCAGCAGTTCCCTCTCCAGGGGGCGAAATGAAAAACTGTTTTTT
>.|TRBJ1-5|TRBV7-6|.
CASSPGRGSAQPQHF
TGTGCCAGCAGCCCAGGTAGGGGGTCGGCTCAGCCCCAGCATTTT
>.|TRBJ1-5|TRBV25-1|TRBD1
CASSDRDSIGNQPQHF
TGTGCCAGCAGTGATAGGGACAGTATAGGCAATCAGCCCCAGCATTTT
>.|TRBJ1-1|TRBV5-1|.
CASSLDGGNTEAFF
TGCGCCAGCAGCTTGGACGGCGGGAACACTGAAGCTTTCTTT
>.|TRBJ1-2|TRBV19|TRBD1
CASSEGATSNYGYTF
TGTGCCAGTAGTGAGGGGGCTACGTCTAACTATGGCTACACCTTC
>.|TRBJ2-4|TRBV4-3|TRBD1
CASSQVQYGQGRTRNIQYF
TGCGCCAGCAGCCAAGTGCAGTATGGACAGGGACGAACCAGAAACATTCAGTACTTC
>few|TRBJ1-2|TRBV25-1|.
CASSGTGTPTGYTF
TGTGCCAGCAGTGGCACCGGGACTCCGACCGGCTACACCTTC
>few|TRBJ1-3|TRBV7-6|.
CASSRPGGNTIYF
TGTGCCAGCAGCCGACCGGGAGGAAACACCATATATTTT
>once|TRBJ1-2|TRBV9|.
CASSVDMNRNYGYTF
TGTGCCAGCAGCGTAGACATGAACAGGAACTATGGCTACACCTTC
>.|TRBJ2-1|TRBV30|.
CAWERGEQFF
TGTGCCTGGGAAAGGGGTGAGCAGTTCTTC
>few|TRBJ2-7|TRBV11-2|.
CASSNYEQYF
TGTGCCAGCAGTAACTACGAGCAGTACTTC
>.|TRBJ2-5|TRBV18|TRBD1
CASSPRQGETQYF
TGTGCCAGCTCACCCCGACAGGGAGAGACCCAGTACTTC
>few|TRBJ2-7|TRBV6-1|TRBD1
CASSDHDRGEQYF
TGTGCCAGCAGTGACCACGACAGGGGCGAGCAGTACTTC
>.|TRBJ1-1|TRBV9|.
CASSAFRGVLMNTEAFF
TGTGCCAGCAGCGCGTTCCGGGGGGTCCTCATGAACACTGAAGCTTTCTTT
>.|TRBJ2-3|TRBV7-3|.
CASSLMGRRTDTQYF
TGTGCCAGCAGCTTAATGGGGAGGCGCACAGATACGCAGTATTTT
>.|TRBJ2-3|TRBV29-1|TRBD2
CSVEGGTSGNTDTQYF
TGCAGCGTTGAAGGAGGGACTAGCGGTAACACAGATACGCAGTATTTT
>.|TRBJ2-7|TRBV20-1|.
CGTGTQYEQYF
TGCGGCACCGGGACTCAGTACGAGCAGTACTTC
>hyperexpanded|TRBJ2-1|TRBV28|TRBD1
CASRTGTGAHEQFF
TGTGCCAGCAGAACCGGGACAGGGGCCCATGAGCAGTTCTTC
>.|TRBJ2-1|TRBV29-1|.
CSVVDSSYNEQFF
TGCAGCGTTGTAGACAGCTCCTACAATGAGCAGTTCTTC
>.|TRBJ2-7|TRBV9|TRBD1
CASSYGTGISYEQYF
TGTGCCAGCAGCTACGGGACAGGGATCTCCTACGAGCAGTACTTC
>.|TRBJ2-7|TRBV10-3|.
CAISDIGELYEQYF
TGTGCCATCAGTGATATAGGAGAACTATACGAGCAGTACTTC
>.|TRBJ2-1|TRBV7-2|.
CASSLKQGGAYNEQFF
TGTGCCAGCAGCTTAAAACAGGGGGGGGCCTACAATGAGCAGTTCTTC
>.|TRBJ2-2|TRBV5-1|TRBD1
CASSLGQGADTGELFF
TGCGCCAGCAGCTTGGGACAGGGGGCGGACACCGGGGAGCTGTTTTTT
>few|TRBJ1-1|TRBV28|.
CASGTGGGTEAFF
TGTGCCAGCGGGACGGGGGGCGGGACTGAAGCTTTCTTT
>few|TRBJ2-7|TRBV6-5|.
CASGARGTRYEQYF
TGTGCCAGCGGGGCAAGGGGTACACGCTACGAGCAGTACTTC
>once|TRBJ2-7|TRBV19|TRBD1
CASSTSPSHSTGSYEQYF
TGTGCCAGTAGTACATCACCTTCCCATTCGACAGGGAGCTACGAGCAGTACTTC
>.|TRBJ1-4|TRBV28|TRBD1
CASSLARDRRDEKLFF
TGTGCCAGCAGTTTGGCCCGGGACAGGAGGGATGAAAAACTGTTTTTT
>few|TRBJ2-3|TRBV19|TRBD2
CASSWLSGRGDTQYF
TGTGCCAGTAGCTGGCTTAGCGGGAGAGGGGATACGCAGTATTTT
>once|TRBJ1-1|TRBV2|.
CASRARGGVVEAFF
TGTGCCAGCAGGGCCCGCGGGGGGGTAGTTGAAGCTTTCTTT
>once|TRBJ1-3|TRBV6-6|.
CASRRDSAGNTIYF
TGTGCCAGCAGACGGGACTCAGCAGGAAACACCATATATTTT
>.|TRBJ2-3|TRBV5-1|TRBD2
CASSPYGLAGGPGDTQYF
TGCGCCAGCAGCCCGTATGGACTAGCGGGAGGGCCTGGGGATACGCAGTATTTT
>.|TRBJ2-5|TRBV7-7|TRBD2
CASSLGGLAGVQGETQYF
TGTGCTAGCAGCTTAGGTGGGCTAGCGGGAGTCCAGGGGGAGACCCAGTACTTC
>.|TRBJ2-1|TRBV6-6|.
CASSFPTRYNEQFF
TGTGCCAGCAGTTTCCCGACTAGATACAATGAGCAGTTCTTC
>.|TRBJ2-1|TRBV7-6|TRBD2
CASSLAWGGSYNEQFF
TGTGCCAGCAGCTTAGCCTGGGGGGGCTCCTACAATGAGCAGTTCTTC
>.|TRBJ2-1|TRBV29-1|.
CSVRGYNEQFF
TGCAGCGTTAGAGGATACAATGAGCAGTTCTTC
>.|TRBJ1-1|TRBV19|.
CASSIGGRNTEAFF
TGTGCCAGTAGTATCGGTGGGCGGAACACTGAAGCTTTCTTT
>once|TRBJ2-1|TRBV29-1|.
CSVLGQIYNEQFF
TGCAGCGTTCTAGGACAGATCTACAATGAGCAGTTCTTC
>.|TRBJ1-1|TRBV28|TRBD1
CASRRGGLQGAEAFF
TGTGCCAGCAGACGAGGGGGACTACAGGGGGCCGAAGCTTTCTTT
>.|TRBJ2-5|TRBV7-9|.
CASSTSGYQETQYF
TGTGCCAGCAGCACATCAGGGTACCAAGAGACCCAGTACTTC